A selection of T cell receptor beta chains follows, all from one sample in a study of blood T cells in healthy people across ages. TCRdb re-called the 5' RACE reads with MiXCR, one entry per CDR3 protein. Of under 2 million distinct CDR3 sequences in the sample, about 35% were seen once. The sample consisted of blood. All receptors derive from a woman aged 25 to 45 in good health. The CDR3 runs from the conserved cysteine through the conserved F or W. The D gene is left open where the match is weak. Clone sizes are given selectively: once, few, many, or a class where the clone is expanded.

abundance	d_gene	j_gene	v_gene	CDR3nt	CDR3aa
once	-	TRBJ1-1	TRBV29-1	TGCAGCGGGACACTGAACACTGAAGCTTTCTTT	CSGTLNTEAFF
-	-	TRBJ1-2	TRBV6-6	TGTGCCAGCAGCGACAGGCCCTCTTCTCTAGCAGGCTATGGCTACACCTTC	CASSDRPSSLAGYGYTF
few	-	TRBJ1-2	TRBV2	TGTGCCAGCAGTGAAGGTTCCGGGGGGTATGGCTACACCTTC	CASSEGSGGYGYTF
many	-	TRBJ2-7	TRBV29-1	TGCAGCGGCGGGGAAGGGGTACACGAGCAGTACTTC	CSGGEGVHEQYF
-	TRBD2	TRBJ2-3	TRBV27	TGTGCCAGCAGTTTTTGGGGGGGAGGGGCCACAGATACGCAGTATTTT	CASSFWGGGATDTQYF
few	-	TRBJ2-7	TRBV4-1	TGCGCCAGCAGCCAAGTGTTCGGGGGGACAAGCTCCTACGAGCAGTACTTC	CASSQVFGGTSSYEQYF
many	-	TRBJ2-3	TRBV29-1	TGCAGCGTTTCTCACACCGGGACAAGGTTCGGCACAGATACGCAGTATTTT	CSVSHTGTRFGTDTQYF
-	-	TRBJ2-6	TRBV4-2	TGTGCCAGCAGCCAAGTAGGGGCCGTCTCTGGGGCCAACGTCCTGACTTTC	CASSQVGAVSGANVLTF
few	TRBD1	TRBJ1-5	TRBV6-1	TGTGCCAGCAGTGAACTTCAGGGGGACAATCAGCCCCAGCATTTT	CASSELQGDNQPQHF
-	-	TRBJ2-1	TRBV20-1	TGCAGTGCTGGTCAAGCGCCACCCGATATATACAATGAGCAGTTCTTC	CSAGQAPPDIYNEQFF
few	-	TRBJ1-4	TRBV11-2	TGTGCCAGCAGCTTAGGCTCAGAGCTGTTTTTT	CASSLGSELFF
few	-	TRBJ2-3	TRBV7-3	TGTGCCAGCAGCAATACAGGGTCAGATACGCAGTATTTT	CASSNTGSDTQYF
-	-	TRBJ2-7	TRBV12-3/TRBV12-4	TGTGCCACCGGGGAACCCTACAATGAGCAGTACTTC	CATGEPYNEQYF
few	TRBD2	TRBJ2-1	TRBV6-2/TRBV6-3	TGTGCCAGCAACGATAGCGGGGCCAAGCAGTTCTTC	CASNDSGAKQFF
-	-	TRBJ1-2	TRBV7-8	TGTGCCAGCAGCCCCGACGGTTGGGGGTATGGTTACACCTTC	CASSPDGWGYGYTF
few	-	TRBJ2-1	TRBV25-1	TGTGCCAGCAGCTTTGTTTATGAGCAGTTCTTC	CASSFVYEQFF
few	TRBD1	TRBJ1-1	TRBV20-1	TGCAGTGCTAGAGCTGGGACAGGGGCGTATACTGAAGCTTTCTTT	CSARAGTGAYTEAFF
few	TRBD2	TRBJ2-1	TRBV10-3	TGTGCCATCAGTGACGCGGCGGGGGAGTCATACAATGAGCAGTTCTTC	CAISDAAGESYNEQFF
many	-	TRBJ2-1	TRBV6-2/TRBV6-3	TGTGCCAGCACCACTAGTGTCAATGAGCAGTTCTTC	CASTTSVNEQFF
-	TRBD1	TRBJ1-2	TRBV4-1	TGCGCCAGCAGCCAAAGCAGGACAGGGAACTATGGCTACACCTTC	CASSQSRTGNYGYTF
-	-	TRBJ2-1	TRBV6-6	TGTGCCAGCAGCCCGGGGCCGACCTACAATGAGCAGTTCTTC	CASSPGPTYNEQFF
many	-	TRBJ2-3	TRBV20-1	TGCAGTGCTATCAGAGGCGGGACTAGCACAGATACGCAGTATTTT	CSAIRGGTSTDTQYF
-	-	TRBJ2-5	TRBV5-1	TGCGCCAGCAGCTTGGGGCAATTTGGAGAGACCCAGTACTTC	CASSLGQFGETQYF
-	TRBD1	TRBJ1-2	TRBV4-3	TGCGCCAGCAGCCCCAGTTCTGGGACAGGGGCAAATTATGGCTACACCTTC	CASSPSSGTGANYGYTF